This TCR beta chain is from a study of T cell responses to AZD1222 COVID-19 vaccine. Study at large: Pooled in the analysis were second doses at about 4 or about 12 weeks.

Produced via immunoSEQ multiplex PCR; TCRdb's table is partial and in-frame only. The table includes 35,000 to 55,000 clones, under 85% detected once. The V end lost 6 bases, the J end lost 4 bases, and 9 bases lay between the germline ends. This CDR3 has 12 residues. CDR1 and CDR2 (germline): MDHEN, SYDVKM. The sequence derives from an adult in good health. The sample consisted of peripheral blood, taken on day 0 of AZD1222 vaccination. The gene calls are TRBV28 and TRBJ1-1; D is perhaps TRBD1 (6 bases). For the CDR3, the DNA is TGTGCCAGCAGACGACAGGTCACTGAAGCTTTCTTT. Encoded protein: CASRRQVTEAFF.